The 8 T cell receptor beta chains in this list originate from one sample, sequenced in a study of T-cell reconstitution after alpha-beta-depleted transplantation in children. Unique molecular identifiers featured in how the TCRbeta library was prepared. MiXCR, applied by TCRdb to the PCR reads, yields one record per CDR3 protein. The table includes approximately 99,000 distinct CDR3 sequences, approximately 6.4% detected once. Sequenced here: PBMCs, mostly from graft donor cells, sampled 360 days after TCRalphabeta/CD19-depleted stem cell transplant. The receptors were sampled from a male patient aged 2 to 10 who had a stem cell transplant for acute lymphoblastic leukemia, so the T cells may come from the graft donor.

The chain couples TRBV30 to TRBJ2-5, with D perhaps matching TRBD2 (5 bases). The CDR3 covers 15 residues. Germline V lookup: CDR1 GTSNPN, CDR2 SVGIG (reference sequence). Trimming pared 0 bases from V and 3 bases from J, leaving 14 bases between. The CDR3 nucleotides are TGTGCCTGGAGTGTAGGTAGAGGGATGAAAGAGACCCAGTACTTC. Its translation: CAWSVGRGMKETQYF.

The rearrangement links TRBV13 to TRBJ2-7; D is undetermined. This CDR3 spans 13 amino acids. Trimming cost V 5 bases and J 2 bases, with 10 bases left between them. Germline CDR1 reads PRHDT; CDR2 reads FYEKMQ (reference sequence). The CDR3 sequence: CASSPERTYEQYF. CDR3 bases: TGTGCCAGCAGCCCGGAACGAACCTACGAGCAGTACTTC. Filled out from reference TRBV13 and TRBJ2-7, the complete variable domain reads AAGVIQSPRHLIKEKRETATLKCYPIPRHDTVYWYQQGPGQDPQFLISFYEKMQSDKGSIPDRFSAQQFSDYHSELNMSSLELGDSALYFCASSPERTYEQYFGPGTRLTVT.

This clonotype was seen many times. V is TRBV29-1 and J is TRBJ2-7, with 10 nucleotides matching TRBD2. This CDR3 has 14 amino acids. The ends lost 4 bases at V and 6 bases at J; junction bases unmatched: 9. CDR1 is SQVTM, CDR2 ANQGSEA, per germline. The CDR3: CSVVLAGEPREQYF. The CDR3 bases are TGCAGCGTTGTGCTAGCGGGAGAGCCCCGCGAGCAGTACTTC.

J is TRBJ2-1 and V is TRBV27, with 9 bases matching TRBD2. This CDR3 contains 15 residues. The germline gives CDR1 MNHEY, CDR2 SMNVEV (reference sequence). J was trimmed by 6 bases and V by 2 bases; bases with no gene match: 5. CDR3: CASSLGRGGLNEQFF. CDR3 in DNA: TGTGCCAGCAGTTTAGGGCGGGGGGGCCTCAATGAGCAGTTCTTC.

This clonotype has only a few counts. CDR3 sequence: CATSQAFPFSGGLTDTQYF. In nucleotides, the CDR3 is TGTGCCACCTCCCAAGCATTCCCTTTTAGCGGGGGATTGACAGATACGCAGTATTTT. The genes are TRBV3-1 and TRBJ2-3; TRBD2 agrees at 9 bases. Per germline, CDR1 LGHDT and CDR2 YNNKEL (reference sequence). V dropped 10 bases and J dropped 3; count of bases not matched to a gene: 23. The CDR3 spans 19 residues.

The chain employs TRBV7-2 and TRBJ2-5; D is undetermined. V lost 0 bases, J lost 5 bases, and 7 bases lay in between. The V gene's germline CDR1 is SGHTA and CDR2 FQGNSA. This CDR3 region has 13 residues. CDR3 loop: CASSLAGSETQYF. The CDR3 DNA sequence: TGTGCCAGCAGCTTAGCTGGTAGCGAGACCCAGTACTTC.

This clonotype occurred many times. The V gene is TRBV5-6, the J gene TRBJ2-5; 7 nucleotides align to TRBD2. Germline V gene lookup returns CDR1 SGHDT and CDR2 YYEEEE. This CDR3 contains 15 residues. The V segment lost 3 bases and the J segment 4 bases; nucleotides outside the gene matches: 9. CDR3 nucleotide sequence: TGTGCCAGCAGCTCAGGGAGCGGGGTAGGAGAGACCCAGTACTTC. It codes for CASSSGSGVGETQYF.

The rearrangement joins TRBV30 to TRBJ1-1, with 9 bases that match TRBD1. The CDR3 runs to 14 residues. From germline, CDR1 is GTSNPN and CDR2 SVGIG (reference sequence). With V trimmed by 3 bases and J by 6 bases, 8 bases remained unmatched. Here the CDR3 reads CAWRLQGATAEAFF. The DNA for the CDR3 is TGTGCCTGGAGACTACAGGGGGCCACTGCTGAAGCTTTCTTT.